The clone carrying this TCR beta chain was seen many times. The data were obtained in a study of regulatory T cells in long-lasting Graves disease. Arm-PCR of CDR3 regions and iRepertoire HTBI primers were the basis on which TCR beta libraries were built. Via MiXCR, TCRdb re-called the multiplex PCR reads, giving one row per CDR3 protein. In the table there are roughly 220,000 distinct CDR3 sequences, about 17% of which are singletons. The germline V and J ends were trimmed by 4 bases and 8 bases, with 14 bases remaining between them. This CDR3 contains 13 residues. Germline assignment: CDR1 MDHEN and CDR2 SYDVKM. Sample time point: newly diagnosed GD, antithyroid drugs for less than 3 months. Preparation of the TCR library used RNA extracted from PBMCs. Patients all came to the study from an endocrinology department in Xi'an, China.

The sample consisted of peripheral blood mononuclear cells (PBMCs), taken at new diagnosis, from a patient treated with antithyroid drugs. The rearrangement uses TRBV28 and TRBJ1-2; unclear D gene. The receptor's source is a female donor with Graves disease. This CDR3 reads CASSWAPEEGYTF. CDR3 coding DNA: TGTGCCAGCAGTTGGGCCCCGGAGGAAGGCTACACCTTC.